Listed below are T cell receptor beta chains from one sample, sequenced in a study of blood T cells in healthy people across ages. TCRdb ran MiXCR on the 5' RACE reads and lists one entry per CDR3 protein. Of 1.5 million to 2 million distinct CDR3 sequences listed, approximately 30% are singletons. Sequenced material: blood. The receptors shown here come from a woman under 40 in good health. CDR3s include the opening cysteine and the closing phenylalanine or tryptophan. The D gene is left open where the match is weak. Clone size is stated in some rows and not others, as once, few, many or a class when expanded.

d_gene: TRBD2; j_gene: TRBJ2-7; abundance: many; v_gene: TRBV27; CDR3aa: CASSFTTSGGDPFYEQYF; CDR3nt: TGTGCCAGCAGTTTTACGACTAGCGGGGGGGACCCCTTCTACGAGCAGTACTTC
d_gene: NA; j_gene: TRBJ2-2; abundance: NA; v_gene: TRBV24-1; CDR3aa: CATSVFLTGELFF; CDR3nt: TGTGCCACCAGTGTTTTCCTCACCGGGGAGCTGTTTTTT
d_gene: NA; j_gene: TRBJ1-5; abundance: NA; v_gene: TRBV3-1; CDR3aa: CASSQGGGSSNQPQHF; CDR3nt: TGTGCCAGCAGCCAAGGCGGAGGGAGTAGCAATCAGCCCCAGCATTTT
d_gene: NA; j_gene: TRBJ2-7; abundance: many; v_gene: TRBV12-3/TRBV12-4; CDR3aa: CASSLGAPAGEQYF; CDR3nt: TGTGCCAGCAGTTTAGGCGCACCGGCAGGAGAGCAGTACTTC
d_gene: NA; j_gene: TRBJ2-3; abundance: few; v_gene: TRBV2; CDR3aa: CASSENGLSTDTQYF; CDR3nt: TGTGCCAGCAGTGAAAACGGGCTTAGCACAGATACGCAGTATTTT
d_gene: NA; j_gene: TRBJ1-5; abundance: NA; v_gene: TRBV7-2; CDR3aa: CASSFGGTPQHF; CDR3nt: TGTGCCAGCAGCTTTGGGGGTACGCCCCAGCATTTT
d_gene: NA; j_gene: TRBJ2-1; abundance: NA; v_gene: TRBV5-1; CDR3aa: CASSWSLLNEQFF; CDR3nt: TGCGCCAGCAGCTGGAGCCTTCTCAATGAGCAGTTCTTC
d_gene: NA; j_gene: TRBJ2-2; abundance: NA; v_gene: TRBV5-1; CDR3aa: CASKETSNTGELFF; CDR3nt: TGCGCCAGCAAGGAGACATCGAACACCGGGGAGCTGTTTTTT
d_gene: NA; j_gene: TRBJ1-3; abundance: few; v_gene: TRBV29-1; CDR3aa: CSVDLEGTGNTIYF; CDR3nt: TGCAGCGTTGATCTAGAGGGGACTGGAAACACCATATATTTT
d_gene: NA; j_gene: TRBJ1-1; abundance: NA; v_gene: TRBV12-3/TRBV12-4; CDR3aa: CASSLNGNLAIGGNTEAFF; CDR3nt: TGTGCCAGCAGTTTAAACGGTAATTTAGCTATCGGGGGAAACACTGAAGCTTTCTTT
d_gene: NA; j_gene: TRBJ2-1; abundance: few; v_gene: TRBV7-2; CDR3aa: CASSFTTTTNEQFF; CDR3nt: TGTGCCAGCAGCTTTACCACAACGACAAATGAGCAGTTCTTC
d_gene: NA; j_gene: TRBJ1-1; abundance: NA; v_gene: TRBV10-1; CDR3aa: CASSESGRDAEAFF; CDR3nt: TGCGCCAGCAGTGAGTCGGGTAGGGATGCTGAAGCTTTCTTT
d_gene: TRBD2; j_gene: TRBJ2-3; abundance: few; v_gene: TRBV24-1; CDR3aa: CATSPGGRGTDTQYF; CDR3nt: TGTGCCACCAGCCCGGGGGGGCGCGGCACAGATACGCAGTATTTT
d_gene: TRBD1; j_gene: TRBJ1-2; abundance: few; v_gene: TRBV6-2/TRBV6-3; CDR3aa: CASRLQGAAHGYTF; CDR3nt: TGTGCCAGCAGACTCCAGGGGGCCGCGCATGGCTACACCTTC
d_gene: NA; j_gene: TRBJ1-2; abundance: few; v_gene: TRBV2; CDR3aa: CASSVTGDAYGYTF; CDR3nt: TGTGCCAGCAGTGTAACAGGCGACGCCTATGGCTACACCTTC
d_gene: NA; j_gene: TRBJ1-2; abundance: NA; v_gene: TRBV20-1; CDR3aa: CSAREVAIWYGYTF; CDR3nt: TGCAGTGCTAGGGAGGTTGCGATATGGTATGGCTACACCTTC
d_gene: NA; j_gene: TRBJ2-3; abundance: NA; v_gene: TRBV24-1; CDR3aa: CATSESMASTDTQYF; CDR3nt: TGTGCCACCAGTGAGAGCATGGCTAGCACAGATACGCAGTATTTT
d_gene: NA; j_gene: TRBJ2-5; abundance: NA; v_gene: TRBV4-3; CDR3aa: CASSRSRSGVNEQYF; CDR3nt: TGCGCCAGCAGCCGAAGCCGCTCGGGGGTCAATGAGCAGTACTTC
d_gene: NA; j_gene: TRBJ2-5; abundance: few; v_gene: TRBV29-1; CDR3aa: CSVESGQEETQYF; CDR3nt: TGCAGCGTTGAATCAGGCCAGGAAGAGACCCAGTACTTC
d_gene: NA; j_gene: TRBJ2-5; abundance: few; v_gene: TRBV6-2/TRBV6-3; CDR3aa: CASSPPPTGPPTRGYF; CDR3nt: TGTGCCAGCAGCCCTCCCCCGACAGGTCCACCTACGAGAGGGTACTTC
d_gene: TRBD1; j_gene: TRBJ2-7; abundance: NA; v_gene: TRBV20-1; CDR3aa: CSARDRSSVYEQYF; CDR3nt: TGCAGTGCTCGGGACAGGTCTAGCGTTTACGAGCAGTACTTC
d_gene: NA; j_gene: TRBJ2-7; abundance: NA; v_gene: TRBV12-5; CDR3aa: CANGAPWDKTYEQYF; CDR3nt: TGTGCTAATGGGGCTCCCTGGGACAAGACCTACGAGCAGTACTTC
d_gene: NA; j_gene: TRBJ2-7; abundance: many; v_gene: TRBV7-9; CDR3aa: CASSLKVSTGHSYEQYF; CDR3nt: TGTGCCAGCAGCTTAAAAGTTTCAACAGGGCATTCCTACGAGCAGTACTTC
d_gene: NA; j_gene: TRBJ1-5; abundance: few; v_gene: TRBV6-5; CDR3aa: CASRGVGSSNQPQHF; CDR3nt: TGTGCCAGCAGGGGAGTGGGATCCAGCAATCAGCCCCAGCATTTT
d_gene: NA; j_gene: TRBJ2-1; abundance: many; v_gene: TRBV5-1; CDR3aa: CASSSGNSYNEQFF; CDR3nt: TGCGCCAGCAGCTCCGGTAACTCCTACAATGAGCAGTTCTTC
d_gene: NA; j_gene: TRBJ2-3; abundance: many; v_gene: TRBV20-1; CDR3aa: CSATGSQLGVLDTQYF; CDR3nt: TGCAGTGCCACCGGATCCCAATTGGGGGTTTTAGATACGCAGTATTTT
d_gene: NA; j_gene: TRBJ1-5; abundance: NA; v_gene: TRBV6-6; CDR3aa: CASSSFGGNQPQHF; CDR3nt: TGTGCCAGCAGTTCCTTCGGGGGGAATCAGCCCCAGCATTTT
d_gene: NA; j_gene: TRBJ1-5; abundance: NA; v_gene: TRBV5-1; CDR3aa: CASDWGWTNHQPQHF; CDR3nt: TGCGCCAGCGACTGGGGATGGACAAACCATCAGCCCCAGCATTTT
d_gene: NA; j_gene: TRBJ2-1; abundance: few; v_gene: TRBV11-3; CDR3aa: CASSAGTSHNEQFF; CDR3nt: TGTGCCAGCAGCGCCGGGACATCCCACAATGAGCAGTTCTTC
d_gene: NA; j_gene: TRBJ1-2; abundance: NA; v_gene: TRBV6-2/TRBV6-3; CDR3aa: CASAGHSYYGYTF; CDR3nt: TGTGCCAGCGCGGGACACTCTTACTATGGCTACACCTTC
d_gene: NA; j_gene: TRBJ2-5; abundance: NA; v_gene: TRBV2; CDR3aa: CASADGGAETQYF; CDR3nt: TGTGCCAGCGCTGACGGGGGCGCAGAGACCCAGTACTTC
d_gene: TRBD2; j_gene: TRBJ2-7; abundance: few; v_gene: TRBV5-1; CDR3aa: CASSTYSGVQEQYF; CDR3nt: TGCGCCAGCAGCACATATAGCGGGGTGCAGGAGCAGTACTTC
d_gene: NA; j_gene: TRBJ2-3; abundance: few; v_gene: TRBV30; CDR3aa: CAWKENTDTQYF; CDR3nt: TGTGCCTGGAAGGAGAACACAGATACGCAGTATTTT
d_gene: NA; j_gene: TRBJ1-1; abundance: NA; v_gene: TRBV7-3; CDR3aa: CAISPSQRNTEAFF; CDR3nt: TGTGCCATCAGCCCCTCACAGAGGAACACTGAAGCTTTCTTT
d_gene: NA; j_gene: TRBJ2-1; abundance: NA; v_gene: TRBV6-4; CDR3aa: CASSLQWGGPNEQFF; CDR3nt: TGTGCCAGCAGCCTCCAATGGGGCGGCCCCAATGAGCAGTTCTTC
d_gene: NA; j_gene: TRBJ1-1; abundance: few; v_gene: TRBV6-6; CDR3aa: CASGDRLNTEAFF; CDR3nt: TGTGCCAGCGGGGACCGCTTGAACACTGAAGCTTTCTTT
d_gene: NA; j_gene: TRBJ2-3; abundance: few; v_gene: TRBV12-5; CDR3aa: CASGSVGVTDTQYF; CDR3nt: TGTGCTAGTGGTTCTGTGGGGGTCACAGATACGCAGTATTTT
d_gene: NA; j_gene: TRBJ1-5; abundance: few; v_gene: TRBV12-3/TRBV12-4; CDR3aa: CASSSPGPSNQPQHF; CDR3nt: TGTGCCAGCAGTTCCCCGGGGCCGAGCAATCAGCCCCAGCATTTT
d_gene: NA; j_gene: TRBJ1-2; abundance: many; v_gene: TRBV20-1; CDR3aa: CSALQGNYGYTF; CDR3nt: TGCAGCGCCTTACAGGGAAACTATGGCTACACCTTC
d_gene: TRBD1; j_gene: TRBJ1-1; abundance: few; v_gene: TRBV5-1; CDR3aa: CASSMDRPTTEAFF; CDR3nt: TGCGCCAGCAGCATGGACAGGCCGACCACTGAAGCTTTCTTT
d_gene: TRBD2; j_gene: TRBJ2-2; abundance: few; v_gene: TRBV5-1; CDR3aa: CASSGGTIARTGELFF; CDR3nt: TGCGCCAGCAGCGGCGGGACTATCGCGCGCACCGGGGAGCTGTTTTTT
d_gene: NA; j_gene: TRBJ1-2; abundance: few; v_gene: TRBV12-3/TRBV12-4; CDR3aa: CAGTRRGTNCGYTF; CDR3nt: TGTGCCGGCACCCGGCGGGGAACTAACTGTGGCTACACCTTC